The source of this T cell receptor (beta chain) is a study of cytomegalovirus exposure and HLA in healthy donors. The CDR3 extends over 12 amino acids. Germline loops: CDR1 SQVTM, CDR2 ANQGSEA. A multiplex PCR was run with 60 Vbeta primers and 13 Jbeta primers. Using immunoSEQ multiplex PCR, the repertoire was profiled, and TCRdb retains in-frame clones only, with some absent. This sample yields about 130,000 clones, of which about 80% are seen a single time; 1.5% to 2.5% belongs to the top ten. This chain links TRBV29-1 with TRBJ2-5; possible D gene TRBD1, 5 bases. The end of the DNA fits TRBJ2-7 better, so the J call may be wrong. Sequencing input: PBMCs. The clonotype was recovered from a man between 18 and 35 years old in good health and CMV-seronegative. The CDR3 coding sequence is TGCAGCGTTCGAGACAGTACCTACGAGCAGTACTTC. It encodes CSVRDSTYEQYF.